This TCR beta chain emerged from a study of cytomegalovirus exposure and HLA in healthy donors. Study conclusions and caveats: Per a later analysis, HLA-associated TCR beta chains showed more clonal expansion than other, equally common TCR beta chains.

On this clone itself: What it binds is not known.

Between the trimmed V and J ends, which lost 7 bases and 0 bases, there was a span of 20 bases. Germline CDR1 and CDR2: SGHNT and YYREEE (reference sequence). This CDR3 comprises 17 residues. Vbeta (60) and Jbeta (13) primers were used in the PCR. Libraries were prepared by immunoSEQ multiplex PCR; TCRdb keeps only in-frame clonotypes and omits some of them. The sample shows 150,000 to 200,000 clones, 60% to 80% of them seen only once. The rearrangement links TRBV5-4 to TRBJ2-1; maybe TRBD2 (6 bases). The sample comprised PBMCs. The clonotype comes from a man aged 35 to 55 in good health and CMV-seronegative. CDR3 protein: CASQTSGRSRSYNEQFF. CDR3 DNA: TGTGCCAGCCAGACTTCAGGGAGGAGTCGCTCCTACAATGAGCAGTTCTTC.